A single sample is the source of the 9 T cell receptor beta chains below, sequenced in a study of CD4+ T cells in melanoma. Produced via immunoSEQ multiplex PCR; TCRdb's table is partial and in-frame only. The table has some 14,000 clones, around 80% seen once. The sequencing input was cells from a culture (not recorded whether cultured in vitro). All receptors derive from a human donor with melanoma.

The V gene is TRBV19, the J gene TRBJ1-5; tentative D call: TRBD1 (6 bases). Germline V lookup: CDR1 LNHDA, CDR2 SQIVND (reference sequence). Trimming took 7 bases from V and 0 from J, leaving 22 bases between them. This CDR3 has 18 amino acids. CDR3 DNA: TGTGCCAGTACCCTCGAAGGGGGTTCGAGAATTAGCAATCAGCCCCAGCATTTT. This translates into CASTLEGGSRISNQPQHF. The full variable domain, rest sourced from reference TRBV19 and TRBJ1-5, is DGGITQSPKYLFRKEGQNVTLSCEQNLNHDAMYWYRQDPGQGLRLIYYSQIVNDFQKGDIAEGYSVSREKKESFPLTVTSAQKNPTAFYLCASTLEGGSRISNQPQHFGDGTRLSIL.

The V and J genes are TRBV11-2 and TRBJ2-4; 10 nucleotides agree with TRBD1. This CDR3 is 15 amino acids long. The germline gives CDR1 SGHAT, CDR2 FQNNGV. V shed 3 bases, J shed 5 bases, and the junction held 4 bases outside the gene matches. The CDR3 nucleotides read TGTGCCAGCAGCTTCTTCGGGACAGGGGAAAACATTCAGTACTTC. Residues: CASSFFGTGENIQYF.

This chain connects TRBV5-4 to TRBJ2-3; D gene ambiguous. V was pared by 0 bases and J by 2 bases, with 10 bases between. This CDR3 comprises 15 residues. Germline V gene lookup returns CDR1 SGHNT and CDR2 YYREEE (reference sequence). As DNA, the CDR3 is TGTGCCAGCAGCTTGGCGGATCGTTCCACAGATACGCAGTATTTT. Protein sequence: CASSLADRSTDTQYF.

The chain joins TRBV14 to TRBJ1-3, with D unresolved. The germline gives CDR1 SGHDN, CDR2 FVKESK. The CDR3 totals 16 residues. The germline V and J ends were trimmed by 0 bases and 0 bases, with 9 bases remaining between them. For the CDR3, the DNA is TGTGCCAGCAGCCAAGATCTGTTAAGCTCTGGAAACACCATATATTTT. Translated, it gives CASSQDLLSSGNTIYF.

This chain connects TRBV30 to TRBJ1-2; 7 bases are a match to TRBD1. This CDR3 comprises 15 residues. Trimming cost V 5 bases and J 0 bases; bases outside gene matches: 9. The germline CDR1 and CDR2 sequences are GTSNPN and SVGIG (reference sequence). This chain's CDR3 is CAWAGTAKSNYGYTF. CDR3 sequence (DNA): TGTGCCTGGGCCGGGACAGCGAAGTCTAACTATGGCTACACCTTC.

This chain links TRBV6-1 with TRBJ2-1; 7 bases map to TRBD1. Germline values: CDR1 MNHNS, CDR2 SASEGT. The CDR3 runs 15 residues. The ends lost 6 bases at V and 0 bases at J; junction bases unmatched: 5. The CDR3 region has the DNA TGTGCCAGCAGCTCACAGGGGTACTCCTACAATGAGCAGTTCTTC. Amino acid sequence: CASSSQGYSYNEQFF.

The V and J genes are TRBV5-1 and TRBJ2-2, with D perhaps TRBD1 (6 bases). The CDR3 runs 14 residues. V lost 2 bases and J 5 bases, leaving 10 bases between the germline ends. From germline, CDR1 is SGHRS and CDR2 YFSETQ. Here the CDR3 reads CASSLGGFTGELFF. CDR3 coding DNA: TGCGCCAGCAGCTTAGGGGGTTTTACCGGGGAGCTGTTTTTT.

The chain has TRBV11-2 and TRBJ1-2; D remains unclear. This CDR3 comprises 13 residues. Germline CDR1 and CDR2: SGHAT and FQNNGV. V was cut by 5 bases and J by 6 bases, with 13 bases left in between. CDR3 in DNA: TGTGCCAGCAGCCCGTCGGGCCGCGATGGCTACACCTTC. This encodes CASSPSGRDGYTF.

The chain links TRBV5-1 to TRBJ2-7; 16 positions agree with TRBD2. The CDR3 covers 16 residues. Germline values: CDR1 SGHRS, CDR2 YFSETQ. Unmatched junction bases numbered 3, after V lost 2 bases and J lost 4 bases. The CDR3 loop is CASSFGTSGGVYEQYF. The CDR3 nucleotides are TGCGCCAGCAGCTTCGGGACTAGCGGGGGGGTATACGAGCAGTACTTC.